These 6 T cell receptor beta chains came from one sample sequenced in a study of OX40 agonist ivuxolimab in advanced cancers. Profiled with immunoSEQ multiplex PCR; TCRdb holds only in-frame clones, not every one. The sample contains tens of thousands of clones, more than 70% of which appear only once. The sequencing here drew on CD4+ or CD8+ T cells sorted from blood, taken in a trial of the OX40 agonist ivuxolimab. Receptors were obtained from an adult with an advanced solid tumor such as melanoma, head and neck, liver or kidney cancer.

V is TRBV7-2 and J is TRBJ2-5, with 7 bases that match TRBD2. The ends lost 0 bases at V and 0 bases at J; junction bases unmatched: 4. CDR3 size: 16 residues. Germline values: CDR1 SGHTA, CDR2 FQGNSA. The CDR3, as DNA: TGTGCCAGCAGCTTAGCCGGTGGGACTAACCAAGAGACCCAGTACTTC. Protein sequence: CASSLAGGTNQETQYF.

V usage is TRBV5-6 and J usage is TRBJ2-2; 12 bases fit TRBD1. The V gene end was trimmed by 6 bases and the J gene end by 6 bases; junction bases not matched to a gene: 6. CDR3 length equals 15 residues. CDR1 is SGHDT and CDR2 is YYEEEE in the germline V gene. The CDR3 loop reads CASMPGQGAAGELFF. The CDR3 DNA reads TGTGCCAGCATGCCGGGACAGGGGGCAGCCGGGGAGCTGTTTTTT. The full variable domain, in which reference TRBV5-6 and TRBJ2-2 provide the parts outside the CDR3, is DAGVTQSPTHLIKTRGQQVTLRCSPKSGHDTVSWYQQALGQGPQFIFQYYEEEERQRGNFPDRFSGHQFPNYSSELNVNALLLGDSALYLCASMPGQGAAGELFFGEGSRLTVL.

The chain couples TRBV20-1 to TRBJ1-2; D unclear. CDR1 is DFQATT, CDR2 SNEGSKA, per germline (reference sequence). This CDR3 has 9 residues. V was pared by 4 bases and J by 6 bases, with 3 bases between. In nucleotides, the CDR3 is TGCAGTGCTAAAAATGGCTACACCTTC. This codes for CSAKNGYTF.

In its sample, this clone was seen once. J is TRBJ1-1 and V is TRBV4-3; tentatively, D is TRBD1 (5 bases). Germline V gene data show CDR1 as LGHNA and CDR2 as YSLEER. The CDR3 has 15 residues. Trimming took off 3 bases at V and 5 bases at J, with 16 bases between the two ends. The CDR3 nucleotides are TGCGCCAGCAGCCAGGCGGCGGGGGGACGTACTGAAGCTTTCTTT. It specifies CASSQAAGGRTEAFF.

The chain recombines TRBV19 with TRBJ2-5; either TRBD1 or TRBD2 may supply D (5 bases each). The CDR3 contains 15 residues. From germline, CDR1 is LNHDA and CDR2 SQIVND (reference sequence). V was pared by 1 base and J by 6 bases, with 15 bases between. The CDR3 DNA is TGTGCCAGTAGTATAGGGGGAGAGGGGAGAAAGACCCAGTACTTC. Its protein product is CASSIGGEGRKTQYF.

The chain couples TRBV10-2 to TRBJ1-2; D unresolved. The CDR3 is 12 residues long. V gave up 6 bases and J gave up 7 bases, with 12 bases separating them. Germline V gene sequence: CDR1 WSHSY, CDR2 SAAADI. CDR3 bases: TGCGCCAGCAGGCCCCCCGGTGGTGGCTACACCTTC. Amino acids: CASRPPGGGYTF.